One sample yielded the 14 T cell receptor beta chains listed below, sequenced in a study of tissue T cells after allogeneic stem cell transplantation. Sequencing was performed with immunoSEQ multiplex PCR; in TCRdb, only in-frame clones are kept and a portion is missing. This table has tens of thousands of clones, 73% appearing once. Source material: sorted cells pooled from one or two spleens. Receptor source: a pool of C57BL/6 mice in good health.

This clone was observed a single time. The gene symbols are mouse symbols. The CDR3 end lies 1 residue beyond the end of the read and is filled in from the germline J gene. The rearrangement joins TRBV13-3 to TRBJ1-4; 8 bases match TRBD1. The CDR3 contains 14 residues. CDR1 is NNHDY and CDR2 is SYVADS in the germline V gene. V shed 4 bases, J shed 3 bases, and the junction held 2 bases outside the gene matches. The CDR3 bases that were read are TGTGCCAGCAGTTACAGGGGGGCCAACGAAAGATTATTT. This codes for CASSYRGANERLF. The CDR3 as a whole reads CASSYRGANERLFF.

About this clone itself: The genes are named according to mouse. Sequencing ends 1 residue short of the CDR3 end; the germline J gene provides the rest. This chain connects TRBV13-3 to TRBJ2-4; 9 nucleotides match TRBD2. The CDR3 runs 14 residues. The V and J ends lost 4 bases and 3 bases, in that order; junction bases with no gene match: 3. From germline, CDR1 is NNHDY and CDR2 SYVADS. This CDR3 is CASSTWGGQNTLYF. The sequenced part of the CDR3 DNA is TGTGCCAGCAGTACCTGGGGGGGACAAAACACCTTGTAC. The complete variable domain, with remaining parts taken from reference TRBV13-3 and TRBJ2-4, reads EAAVTQSPRSKVAVTGGKVTLSCHQTNNHDYMYWYRQDTGHGLRLIHYSYVADSTEKGDIPDGYKASRPSQENFSLILELASLSQTAVYFCASSTWGGQNTLYFGAGTRLSVL.

Comments on this clone: Each gene name is a mouse one. The DNA ends 1 residue before the CDR3 does, and the rest of the CDR3 is filled in from the germline J gene. The gene calls are TRBV16 and TRBJ1-4, with 9 bases matching TRBD1. The germline gives CDR1 SGHSA, CDR2 FRNQAP. Trimming cost V 4 bases and J 3 bases; bases outside gene matches: 0. The CDR3 is 14 residues long. Partial CDR3 DNA: TGTGCAAGCAGCTGGACAGGGGCCAACGAAAGATTATTT. Protein sequence: CASSWTGANERLF. The full-length CDR3 reads as CASSWTGANERLFF.

With regard to this clone: Here the gene names and germline are mouse. Read coverage stops 1 residue before the CDR3 terminus; the germline J gene supplies the remainder. The rearrangement links TRBV22 to TRBJ2-3. TRBV22 is classified as a pseudogene. The CDR3 is 15 amino acids. CDR3 in amino acids: CASSCHRTSAETLYF. The sequenced part of the CDR3 DNA is TGTGCCAGCAGTTGTCACAGGACTAGTGCAGAAACGCTGTAT.

Note on this clone: Gene labels here are mouse ones. With the read ending 1 residue before the CDR3 end, the germline J gene is used to fill in that end. The rearrangement joins TRBV31 to TRBJ2-7; 8 positions match TRBD2. This CDR3 spans 12 amino acids. V shed 1 base and J 7 bases; nucleotides not matched to a gene: 3. Per the germline V gene, CDR1 is GKSSPN and CDR2 is SITVG. Partial CDR3 DNA: TGTGCCTGGAGTCCGGGGGGGCAGGAACAGTAC. This codes for CAWSPGGQEQY. The whole CDR3 protein is CAWSPGGQEQYF.

With respect to this clone: Genes and germline come from the mouse. Incomplete CDR3 DNA: TGTGCCAGCGGGGAGGGGACAAACCAGGCTCCGCTT. This gives the protein CASGEGTNQAPL. The entire CDR3 protein reads CASGEGTNQAPLF. J is TRBJ1-5 and V is TRBV13-2; D is perhaps TRBD1 (6 bases). The read terminates 1 residue before the CDR3 end, so the remaining end is supplied by the germline J gene. The CDR3 runs 13 residues. The germline V and J ends were trimmed by 5 bases and 4 bases, with 10 bases remaining between them. Germline V lookup: CDR1 NNHNN, CDR2 SYGAGS (reference sequence).

Worth noting for this clone: Germline and genes: mouse. The read is 1 residue too short to cover the CDR3 end, so that end is filled in from the germline J gene. V usage is TRBV3 and J usage is TRBJ2-7, with D unresolved. The CDR3 has 12 residues. Deletions cut 1 base from V and 4 bases from J, with 5 bases between. CDR1 SNHLY and CDR2 FYNGKV come from the germline V gene (reference sequence). The sequenced part of the CDR3 DNA is TGTGCCAGCAGCTTAGGGAGGTATGAACAGTAC. As protein: CASSLGRYEQY. The full CDR3 sequence reads CASSLGRYEQYF.

Concerning this clone: Gene names are mouse gene names. The CDR3 goes on 1 residue after the read ends, and that part is filled in from the germline J gene. V and J are TRBV5 and TRBJ2-3, with D perhaps TRBD1 (6 bases). In germline, CDR1 is LGHNA, CDR2 YNLKQL (reference sequence). Trimming stripped 4 bases from V and 0 bases from J, with 8 bases between. The CDR3 covers 14 residues. The part of the CDR3 DNA that was read is TGTGCCAGCAGCCCGGACAGTAGTGCAGAAACGCTGTAT. Protein sequence: CASSPDSSAETLY. In full, the CDR3 is CASSPDSSAETLYF.

This clone was counted between two and nine times. The genes and germline here are from mouse. The read falls 1 residue short of the CDR3 end, and the missing part is taken from the germline J gene. The chain couples TRBV2 to TRBJ2-7, with 7 bases lining up with TRBD1. Germline CDR1 LGHNA, CDR2 YSYQKL. The CDR3 totals 14 residues. J was trimmed by 0 bases and V by 3 bases; bases with no gene match: 2. The CDR3 reads CASSQGTDSYEQYF. CDR3 bases read: TGTGCCAGCAGCCAGGGGACAGACTCCTATGAACAGTAC.

This clone was counted only a few times. Mouse germline and gene names are used. The read falls 1 residue short of the CDR3 end, and the missing part is taken from the germline J gene. The chain joins TRBV31 to TRBJ2-7; TRBD2 matches at 12 bases. The CDR3 sequence is 15 residues long. J lost 4 bases, V lost 0 bases, and 4 bases had no gene match. CDR1 is GKSSPN, CDR2 SITVG, per germline. The CDR3 DNA, read in part, is TGTGCCTGGAGTCTAGTCGGACTGGGGGGGTATGAACAGTAC. Its translation is CAWSLVGLGGYEQY. The entire CDR3 protein is CAWSLVGLGGYEQYF.

Points on this clone: Gene names follow the mouse nomenclature. The read ends 1 residue early relative to the CDR3; the germline J gene fills the gap. V usage is TRBV31 and J usage is TRBJ2-1; D call uncertain. Germline values: CDR1 GKSSPN, CDR2 SITVG. CDR3 length: 10 amino acids. V gave up 0 bases and J gave up 6 bases, with 0 bases separating them. The DNA read from the CDR3 is TGTGCCTGGAGTCTTGCTGAGCAGTTC. Translated, it gives CAWSLAEQF. The whole CDR3 sequence reads CAWSLAEQFF.

This clone has only a few counts. Any gene name here is a mouse gene name. The sequence runs out 1 residue before the end of the CDR3; the remainder is reconstructed from the germline J gene. The chain is built from TRBV13-2 and TRBJ2-7; TRBD1 might be the D (5 bases). The V gene lost 2 bases and the J gene lost 4 bases, with 13 bases spanning the gap. This CDR3 is 14 amino acids long. The germline gives CDR1 NNHNN, CDR2 SYGAGS (reference sequence). CDR3 region: CASGELGHTYEQYF. The sequenced part of the CDR3 DNA is TGTGCCAGCGGTGAGCTCGGACACACATATGAACAGTAC.

A note on this clone: These gene names are mouse names. From the germline J gene comes the end of the CDR3, since the read stops 1 residue before it. The genes are TRBV3 and TRBJ2-4; D is ambiguous. With 2 bases removed from V and 0 bases from J, the gap between germline ends came to 6 bases. This CDR3 comprises 14 residues. CDR1 and CDR2 from the germline V gene are SNHLY and FYNGKV (reference sequence). The CDR3 loop is CASSLRNSQNTLYF. The DNA read from the CDR3 is TGTGCCAGCAGCTTACGCAATAGTCAAAACACCTTGTAC. The full variable domain, with the rest looked up from reference TRBV3 and TRBJ2-4, is GPKVLQIPSHQIIDMGQMVTLNCDPVSNHLYFYWYKQILGQQMEFLVNFYNGKVMEKSKLFKDQFSVERPDGSYFTLKIQPTALEDSAVYFCASSLRNSQNTLYFGAGTRLSVL.

As regards this clone: Gene names are the mouse ones. The read ends 1 residue early relative to the CDR3; the germline J gene fills the gap. This sample includes further DNA sequences coding for the same CDR3. The genes are TRBV2 and TRBJ1-6; the match to TRBD1 covers 7 bases. TRBJ1-6 is noted as an ORF with a role that remains uncertain. With 3 bases clipped from V and 7 bases from J, the junction kept 0 bases outside the gene matches. The length of the CDR3 is 13 residues. Looked up from germline, CDR1 is LGHNA and CDR2 is YSYQKL. The CDR3 is CASSQDRNSPLYF. The sequenced CDR3 bases are TGTGCCAGCAGCCAGGACAGGAATTCGCCCCTCTAC.